These T cell receptor beta chains were read from a single sample in a study of T cell clonotyping in hematopoietic cell transplantation. The table came from immunoSEQ multiplex PCR; TCRdb's copy has only in-frame clones and leaves some out. This repertoire shows some 6,500 clones, roughly nine tenths found once; its top ten account for approximately 15%. Material: peripheral blood mononuclear cells, obtained 180 days after allogeneic stem cell transplant. The source is a female patient aged 45-65 years who had an allogeneic stem cell transplant from an unrelated donor, so the T cells may come from the graft donor. Some clones in this sample may be carry-over from other donors' samples. Each CDR3 is given with its conserved first and last residue. A D gene is named only where the DNA matches it firmly. Clone size is not always given. Where it is, it says once, few, many or a class for expanded clones.

V gene: TRBV7-9
clone size: NA
J gene: TRBJ2-3
D gene: NA
CDR3 DNA: TGTGCCAGCAGCTTAGGTAGCACAGATACGCAGTATTTT
CDR3 protein: CASSLGSTDTQYF

V gene: TRBV19
clone size: NA
J gene: TRBJ1-5
D gene: NA
CDR3 DNA: TGTGCCAGTAGCTTCACCGCTCGGGGTATTAGCAATCAGCCCCAGCATTTT
CDR3 protein: CASSFTARGISNQPQHF

V gene: TRBV19
clone size: NA
J gene: TRBJ2-7
D gene: NA
CDR3 DNA: TGTGCCAGTAGTATAGGAACAGGGACCGAGCAGTACTTC
CDR3 protein: CASSIGTGTEQYF

V gene: TRBV7-9
clone size: NA
J gene: TRBJ2-5
D gene: TRBD2
CDR3 DNA: TGTGCCAGCAGCCCCACTAGCGGGGGGGCCTTGGAGACCCAGTACTTC
CDR3 protein: CASSPTSGGALETQYF

V gene: TRBV10-3
clone size: NA
J gene: TRBJ1-1
D gene: NA
CDR3 DNA: TGTGCCATCAGTGTTGGAGGGAGCACTGAAGCTTTCTTT
CDR3 protein: CAISVGGSTEAFF

V gene: TRBV2
clone size: NA
J gene: TRBJ1-5
D gene: NA
CDR3 DNA: TGTGCCAGCCGTGCCGTGACTAGCAATCAGCCCCAGCATTTT
CDR3 protein: CASRAVTSNQPQHF

V gene: TRBV4-2
clone size: NA
J gene: TRBJ2-1
D gene: TRBD2
CDR3 DNA: TGTGCCAGCAGCCAAGATTCGACTAGCGGCTACAATGAGCAGTTCTTC
CDR3 protein: CASSQDSTSGYNEQFF

V gene: TRBV4-1
clone size: NA
J gene: TRBJ2-2
D gene: TRBD1
CDR3 DNA: TGCGCCAGCAGCCACCGACAGGGGAACACCGGGGAGCTGTTTTTT
CDR3 protein: CASSHRQGNTGELFF

V gene: TRBV9
clone size: NA
J gene: TRBJ1-1
D gene: NA
CDR3 DNA: TGTGCCAGCAGCGTAGGGTTGCAGAACACTGAAGCTTTCTTT
CDR3 protein: CASSVGLQNTEAFF

V gene: TRBV6-4
clone size: NA
J gene: TRBJ1-1
D gene: NA
CDR3 DNA: TGTGCCAGCAGTGACTATCAGGGGACTGAAGCTTTCTTT
CDR3 protein: CASSDYQGTEAFF

V gene: TRBV7-3
clone size: NA
J gene: TRBJ2-2
D gene: NA
CDR3 DNA: TGTGCCAGCAGCGGGGCGGCGAACACCGGGGAGCTGTTTTTT
CDR3 protein: CASSGAANTGELFF

V gene: TRBV28
clone size: NA
J gene: TRBJ1-1
D gene: TRBD1
CDR3 DNA: TGTGCCAGCAGTTTAGGGGCGGACAGGGCCCGAACTGAAGCTTTCTTT
CDR3 protein: CASSLGADRARTEAFF

V gene: TRBV5-1
clone size: NA
J gene: TRBJ2-7
D gene: NA
CDR3 DNA: TGCGCCAGCAGCTTGGCCGGCGTGGTGGCCCGCGGGGACTTC
CDR3 protein: CASSLAGVVARGDF

V gene: TRBV30
clone size: NA
J gene: TRBJ2-5
D gene: TRBD2
CDR3 DNA: TGTGCCTGGAGTCCCCTAGCGGGGGGCCAAGAGACCCAGTACTTC
CDR3 protein: CAWSPLAGGQETQYF

V gene: TRBV7-2
clone size: NA
J gene: TRBJ2-7
D gene: NA
CDR3 DNA: TGTGCCAGCAGCTTAGTTCTAGGGCCTCCCTACGAGCAGTACTTC
CDR3 protein: CASSLVLGPPYEQYF

V gene: TRBV7-9
clone size: NA
J gene: TRBJ1-1
D gene: TRBD1
CDR3 DNA: TGTGCCAGCAGCTTATTACAGGACAGGAGTGAGGCTTTCTTT
CDR3 protein: CASSLLQDRSEAFF

V gene: TRBV9
clone size: NA
J gene: TRBJ2-1
D gene: TRBD2
CDR3 DNA: TGTGCCAGCAGCGTACTGGGCGGGGGGGCCCGACCGAGCTCCTACAATGAGCAGTTCTTC
CDR3 protein: CASSVLGGGARPSSYNEQFF

V gene: TRBV6-5
clone size: once
J gene: TRBJ2-5
D gene: NA
CDR3 DNA: TGTGCCAGCAGTTCCCCTTGGGGTGGGCAAGAGACCCAGTACTTC
CDR3 protein: CASSSPWGGQETQYF

V gene: TRBV9
clone size: NA
J gene: TRBJ2-7
D gene: TRBD2
CDR3 DNA: TGTGCCAGCACCTCTGAACCGGGGGGGGGCTTCTACGAGCAGTACTTC
CDR3 protein: CASTSEPGGGFYEQYF

V gene: TRBV7-6
clone size: NA
J gene: TRBJ2-1
D gene: NA
CDR3 DNA: TGTGCCAGCAGCTCCTTTGGCAGGGTCAATGAGCAGTTCTTC
CDR3 protein: CASSSFGRVNEQFF

V gene: TRBV6-5
clone size: NA
J gene: TRBJ2-1
D gene: TRBD2
CDR3 DNA: TGTGCCAGCAGTCTAGCGGGGGATTACAATGAGCAGTTCTTC
CDR3 protein: CASSLAGDYNEQFF

V gene: TRBV7-3
clone size: once
J gene: TRBJ2-7
D gene: NA
CDR3 DNA: TGTGCCAGCAGCTTATCGAATCTTGGTGAGCAGTACTTC
CDR3 protein: CASSLSNLGEQYF

V gene: TRBV18
clone size: NA
J gene: TRBJ2-7
D gene: NA
CDR3 DNA: TGTGCCAGCTCACCACCGAGACAGGATAATGTCTTC
CDR3 protein: CASSPPRQDNVF

V gene: TRBV29-1
clone size: NA
J gene: TRBJ1-4
D gene: NA
CDR3 DNA: TGCAGCGTAGTACAGTCCGGTAATGAAAAACTGTTTTTT
CDR3 protein: CSVVQSGNEKLFF

V gene: TRBV19
clone size: NA
J gene: TRBJ2-1
D gene: NA
CDR3 DNA: TGTGCCAGTTTTGGTGGGGGGCCGCACAATGAGCAGTTCTTC
CDR3 protein: CASFGGGPHNEQFF

V gene: TRBV19
clone size: NA
J gene: TRBJ2-7
D gene: NA
CDR3 DNA: TGTGCCTCCAGGGGCACTCCCAGCTCCTACGAGCAGTACTTC
CDR3 protein: CASRGTPSSYEQYF

V gene: TRBV7-9
clone size: NA
J gene: TRBJ1-1
D gene: NA
CDR3 DNA: TGTGCCAGCAGCCCTGAGGGAGCCATGAACACTGAAGCTTTCTTT
CDR3 protein: CASSPEGAMNTEAFF

V gene: TRBV2
clone size: NA
J gene: TRBJ1-5
D gene: NA
CDR3 DNA: TGTGCCAGCAGTGACCTATTTAGCAATCAGCCCCAGCATTTT
CDR3 protein: CASSDLFSNQPQHF

V gene: TRBV6-6
clone size: NA
J gene: TRBJ2-7
D gene: NA
CDR3 DNA: TGTGCCAGCAGTTACGGGGGGCCCTCGGACGAGCAGTACTTC
CDR3 protein: CASSYGGPSDEQYF

V gene: TRBV9
clone size: NA
J gene: TRBJ1-3
D gene: NA
CDR3 DNA: TGTGCCAGCAGCGCCCGATCGGAGTCAGAAAACACCATATATTTT
CDR3 protein: CASSARSESENTIYF

V gene: TRBV9
clone size: NA
J gene: TRBJ1-3
D gene: TRBD1
CDR3 DNA: TGTGCCAGCAGCGTAGGAACAGGGGCAGGAAACACCATATATTTT
CDR3 protein: CASSVGTGAGNTIYF

V gene: TRBV6-5
clone size: NA
J gene: TRBJ2-2
D gene: NA
CDR3 DNA: TGTGCCAGCAGTTACTCTGGGGGGACCAGGGAGCTGTTTTTT
CDR3 protein: CASSYSGGTRELFF

V gene: TRBV15
clone size: NA
J gene: TRBJ2-3
D gene: TRBD2
CDR3 DNA: TGTGCCACCAGCAGAGCAGCGGGGGGGCTCAGAGATACGCAGTATTTT
CDR3 protein: CATSRAAGGLRDTQYF

V gene: TRBV5-4
clone size: NA
J gene: TRBJ1-5
D gene: NA
CDR3 DNA: TGTGCCAGCAGCTTGGGTGGTGATGTTCAGCCCCAGCATTTT
CDR3 protein: CASSLGGDVQPQHF

V gene: TRBV11-2
clone size: NA
J gene: TRBJ1-5
D gene: NA
CDR3 DNA: TGTGCCAGCAGCTTCGGGGGGCCCGGTCAGCCCCAGCATTTT
CDR3 protein: CASSFGGPGQPQHF

V gene: TRBV5-1
clone size: NA
J gene: TRBJ1-2
D gene: TRBD1
CDR3 DNA: TGCGCCAGCAGGACAGGGGGGGAAGCTAACTATGGCTACACCTTC
CDR3 protein: CASRTGGEANYGYTF

V gene: TRBV5-1
clone size: NA
J gene: TRBJ2-2
D gene: TRBD2
CDR3 DNA: TGCGCCAGCAGCTTGGATGGGGAGGGATACACCGGGGAGCTGTTTTTT
CDR3 protein: CASSLDGEGYTGELFF

V gene: TRBV28
clone size: NA
J gene: TRBJ2-7
D gene: NA
CDR3 DNA: TGTGCCAGCACCCCTCCACTTCAGGGCGTCAACGAGCAGTACTTC
CDR3 protein: CASTPPLQGVNEQYF

V gene: TRBV5-4
clone size: NA
J gene: TRBJ2-7
D gene: NA
CDR3 DNA: TGTGCCAGCAGCTTGACGGCTTCCTACGAGCAGTACTTC
CDR3 protein: CASSLTASYEQYF

V gene: TRBV29-1
clone size: NA
J gene: TRBJ1-1
D gene: TRBD1
CDR3 DNA: TGCAGCGTTCACAGGGGATCGGAAGCTTTCTTT
CDR3 protein: CSVHRGSEAFF

V gene: TRBV7-3
clone size: NA
J gene: TRBJ2-2
D gene: NA
CDR3 DNA: TGTGCCAGCAGCTTAAATGGGGGCGGGGAGCTGTTTTTT
CDR3 protein: CASSLNGGGELFF

V gene: TRBV28
clone size: once
J gene: TRBJ1-4
D gene: NA
CDR3 DNA: TGTGCCAGCAGTTTTACGGATCCCTTGGGGAAACTGTTTTTT
CDR3 protein: CASSFTDPLGKLFF

V gene: TRBV6-5
clone size: NA
J gene: TRBJ2-7
D gene: TRBD1
CDR3 DNA: TGTGCCAGCAGTTACTCTGTCGGGACAGGGGCCTACGAGCAGTACTTC
CDR3 protein: CASSYSVGTGAYEQYF